This entry features one T cell receptor beta chain sequence. These data come from a study of regulatory T cells in long-lasting Graves disease. The CDR3 is 16 amino acids. From germline, CDR1 is SNHLY and CDR2 FYNNEI. Losses at the gene ends were 5 bases for V and 6 bases for J; bases not matched to a gene: 7. Time point denoted: persistent/refractory GD, antithyroid drugs over 5 years with positive TRAb. PBMC RNA was the source of the TCR library. To make TCR beta libraries, researchers used iRepertoire HTBI primers and Arm-PCR of CDR3 regions. TCRdb re-called the multiplex PCR reads with MiXCR, one entry per CDR3 protein. The table has roughly 450,000 distinct CDR3 sequences, around a fifth seen once; the top ten hold roughly 14%.

This sequence was found in a female donor with Graves disease. The rearrangement joins TRBV2 to TRBJ2-2, with 12 bases lining up with TRBD2. The starting material was peripheral blood mononuclear cells (PBMCs), obtained when the disease was refractory, from a patient treated with antithyroid drugs. CDR3 loop: CASSLGLAGFAGELFF. CDR3 coding DNA: TGTGCCAGCAGTCTAGGACTAGCGGGATTCGCCGGGGAGCTGTTTTTT.